The clone carrying this T cell receptor beta chain rates as medium-sized. The antigen remains undetermined. CDR1 is SGHTS and CDR2 is YDEGEE in the germline V gene. J gave up 0 bases and V 4 bases, and 3 bases lay outside the gene matches. This CDR3 region has 15 residues. The sample belongs to a study of breast tumors, draining lymph nodes, adjacent tissues. General observations from the study: Luminal-like breast cancer showed significantly higher tumor–nontumor repertoire similarity than basal-like. Data only fit, rather than demonstrated, lymph node origin of most tumor T cells.

TCRdb fed the multiplex PCR reads into MiXCR, producing one record per CDR3 protein. The table lists approximately 13,000 distinct CDR3 sequences, roughly 40% of them singletons. Sequencing input: breast tumor tissue. The chain links TRBV5-8 to TRBJ1-4, with 7 nucleotides matching TRBD1. The TCR sequence derives from a female donor with breast cancer. Some clones in this sample may be carry-over from other donors' samples. The CDR3 DNA sequence: TGTGCCAGCAGCCGACAGGGAGCAACTAATGAAAAACTGTTTTTT. Translating gives CASSRQGATNEKLFF.